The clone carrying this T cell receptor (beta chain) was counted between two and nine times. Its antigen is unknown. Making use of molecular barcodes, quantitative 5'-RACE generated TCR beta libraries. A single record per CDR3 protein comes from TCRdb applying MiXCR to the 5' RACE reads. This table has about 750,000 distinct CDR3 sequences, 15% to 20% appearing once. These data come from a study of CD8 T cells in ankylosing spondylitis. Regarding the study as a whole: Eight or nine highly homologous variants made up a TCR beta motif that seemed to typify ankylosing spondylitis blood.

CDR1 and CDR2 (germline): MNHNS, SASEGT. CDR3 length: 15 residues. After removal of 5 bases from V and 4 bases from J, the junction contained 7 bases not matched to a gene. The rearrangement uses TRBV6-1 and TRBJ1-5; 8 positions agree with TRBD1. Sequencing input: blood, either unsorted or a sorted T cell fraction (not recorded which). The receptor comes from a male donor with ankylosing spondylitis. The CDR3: CASSIGQGGNQPQHF. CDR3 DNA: TGTGCCAGCAGTATTGGACAGGGAGGTAATCAGCCCCAGCATTTT.